This T cell receptor beta chain appears in the sequencing data of a study of regulatory T cells in long-lasting Graves disease. Investigators prepared the TCR beta libraries by applying iRepertoire HTBI primers and Arm-PCR of CDR3 regions. One entry per CDR3 protein results from TCRdb running MiXCR on the multiplex PCR reads. Of roughly 420,000 distinct CDR3 sequences listed, about a sixth were seen once; the top ten hold about a fifth. Time point here: newly diagnosed GD, antithyroid drugs for less than 3 months. Following extraction of RNA from PBMCs, that RNA was used to make the TCR library. Trimming took off 7 bases at V and 3 bases at J, with 15 bases between the two ends. The CDR3 contains 13 residues. From germline, CDR1 is SQVTM and CDR2 ANQGSEA.

The clonotype comes from a female donor with Graves disease. The sequences come from peripheral blood mononuclear cells (PBMCs), collected at new diagnosis, from a patient treated with antithyroid drugs. This chain links TRBV29-1 with TRBJ1-1; D unresolved. In nucleotides, the CDR3 is TGCAGCGATGAGACAAGGTATCACACTGAAGCTTTCTTT. Encoded protein: CSDETRYHTEAFF.